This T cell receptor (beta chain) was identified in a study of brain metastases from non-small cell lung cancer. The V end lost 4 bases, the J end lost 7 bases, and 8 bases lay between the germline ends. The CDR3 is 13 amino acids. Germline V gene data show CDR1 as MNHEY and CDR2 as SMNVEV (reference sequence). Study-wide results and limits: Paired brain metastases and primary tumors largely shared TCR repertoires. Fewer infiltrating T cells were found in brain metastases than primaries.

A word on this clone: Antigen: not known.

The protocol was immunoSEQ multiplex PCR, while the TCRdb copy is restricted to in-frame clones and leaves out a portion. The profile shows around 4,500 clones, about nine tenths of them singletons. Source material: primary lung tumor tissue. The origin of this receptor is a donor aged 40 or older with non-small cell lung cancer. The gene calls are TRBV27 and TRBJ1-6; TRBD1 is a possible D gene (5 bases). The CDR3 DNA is TGTGCCAGCAGTTGGGACCAGAATTCACCCCTCCACTTT. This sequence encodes CASSWDQNSPLHF.